A selection of T cell receptor beta chains follows, all from one sample in a study of a mutant IDH1 vaccine in newly diagnosed glioma. The antigens for these receptors are not known. The method was immunoSEQ multiplex PCR; TCRdb's version includes in-frame clones alone and lacks a portion of them. The data contain tens of thousands of clones, roughly 84% of them singletons. The starting material was PBMCs, obtained from a glioma patient whose treatment included an IDH1 peptide vaccine. These receptors were collected from a man between 25 and 39 years old with glioma. Both conserved end residues are part of each CDR3. A D gene is named only where the DNA matches it firmly. Clone size is given for some rows only: seen once, a few or many times, or a class if the clone is expanded.

j_call | clone_size | v_call | d_call | cdr3_aa | cdr3_nt
TRBJ2-1 | NA | TRBV6-5 | TRBD1 | CASSYGDSYNEQFF | TGTGCCAGCAGTTACGGGGACAGTTACAATGAGCAGTTCTTC
TRBJ2-1 | NA | TRBV16 | NA | CASSQSRAGENEQFF | TGTGCCAGCAGCCAATCGAGGGCAGGGGAGAATGAGCAGTTCTTC
TRBJ1-2 | once | TRBV5-4 | TRBD1 | CASSPGDRVNYGYTF | TGTGCCAGCAGCCCAGGGGACAGGGTCAACTATGGCTACACCTTC
TRBJ1-2 | NA | TRBV6-5 | NA | CASSYGQPYGYTF | TGTGCCAGCAGTTATGGTCAGCCTTATGGCTACACCTTC
TRBJ2-5 | NA | TRBV7-7 | TRBD1 | CASSRDRWPQKETQYF | TGTGCCAGCAGCCGGGACAGGTGGCCGCAGAAAGAGACCCAGTACTTC
TRBJ2-1 | NA | TRBV23-1 | NA | CASSHPTLQFF | TGCGCCAGCAGTCACCCGACCCTACAGTTCTTC
TRBJ1-1 | NA | TRBV10-3 | TRBD1 | CAISEMWGQRVSEAFF | TGTGCCATCAGTGAGATGTGGGGACAGAGGGTCTCTGAAGCTTTCTTT
TRBJ2-2 | NA | TRBV15 | TRBD2 | CATSREVWRGITGELFF | TGTGCCACCAGCAGAGAGGTTTGGCGGGGGATCACCGGGGAGCTGTTTTTT
TRBJ1-5 | NA | TRBV4-1 | NA | CASSQGRQQPQHF | TGCGCCAGCAGCCAGGGAAGACAGCAGCCCCAGCATTTT
TRBJ2-2 | NA | TRBV6-5 | NA | CASSTGENTGELFF | TGTGCCAGCAGTACGGGGGAGAACACCGGGGAGCTGTTTTTT
TRBJ2-3 | NA | TRBV5-6 | NA | CASSLELRTDTQYF | TGTGCCAGCAGCTTGGAGCTTCGCACAGATACGCAGTATTTT
TRBJ2-1 | NA | TRBV4-1 | NA | CASSHGRIDNEQFF | TGCGCCAGCAGCCATGGTAGGATCGACAATGAGCAGTTCTTC
TRBJ2-3 | NA | TRBV9 | TRBD2 | CASSVTTSGGADTQYF | TGTGCCAGCAGCGTAACGACTAGCGGGGGGGCCGATACGCAGTATTTT
TRBJ2-7 | NA | TRBV7-9 | TRBD1 | CASTGTGATYEQYF | TGTGCCAGCACCGGGACAGGTGCTACCTACGAGCAGTACTTC
TRBJ1-1 | NA | TRBV6-4 | NA | CASSPRSWARTEAFF | TGTGCCAGCAGCCCAAGAAGTTGGGCACGCACTGAAGCTTTCTTT
TRBJ1-2 | NA | TRBV2 | TRBD1 | CASSEESSARGPYGYTF | TGTGCCAGCAGTGAAGAGAGTTCGGCCAGGGGGCCCTATGGCTACACCTTC
TRBJ1-3 | NA | TRBV29-1 | NA | CSVEENSGNTIYF | TGCAGCGTTGAAGAAAACTCTGGAAACACCATATATTTT
TRBJ2-2 | NA | TRBV11-3 | NA | CASSPRQDTGELFF | TGTGCCAGCAGCCCTCGACAGGACACCGGGGAGCTGTTTTTT
TRBJ1-2 | once | TRBV2 | TRBD1 | CASRTDRGLYGYTF | TGTGCCAGCAGAACCGACAGGGGGCTTTATGGCTACACCTTC
TRBJ1-5 | NA | TRBV13 | NA | CASSLSHMHNQPQHF | TGTGCCAGCAGCTTAAGTCACATGCACAATCAGCCCCAGCATTTT
TRBJ1-1 | NA | TRBV5-4 | TRBD1 | CASSGTGTGGTEAFF | TGTGCCAGCAGCGGTACCGGGACAGGGGGCACTGAAGCTTTCTTT
TRBJ1-1 | few | TRBV29-1 | NA | CSVRHTENTEAFF | TGCAGCGTTAGACACACCGAGAACACTGAAGCTTTCTTT
TRBJ1-2 | NA | TRBV6-6 | NA | CASSYFPEGDYGYTF | TGTGCCAGCAGTTACTTCCCAGAGGGAGATTATGGCTACACCTTC
TRBJ1-1 | NA | TRBV25-1 | NA | CASNHWTNTEAFF | TGTGCCAGCAATCATTGGACGAACACTGAAGCTTTCTTT
TRBJ1-1 | NA | TRBV30 | TRBD1 | CAWTIGQGNTEAFF | TGTGCCTGGACAATTGGACAGGGTAACACTGAAGCTTTCTTT
TRBJ1-4 | NA | TRBV15 | TRBD1 | CATSRDFRGPATNEKLFF | TGTGCCACCAGCAGAGATTTCAGGGGGCCCGCAACTAATGAAAAACTGTTTTTT
TRBJ1-4 | few | TRBV7-9 | NA | CASSGIGEKLFF | TGTGCCAGCAGCGGGATCGGTGAAAAACTGTTTTTT
TRBJ2-3 | NA | TRBV14 | NA | CASSLWGLGTDTQYF | TGTGCCAGCAGCCTCTGGGGGCTGGGTACAGATACGCAGTATTTT
TRBJ1-6 | NA | TRBV18 | NA | CASSPSVGQFNSPLHF | TGTGCCAGCTCACCAAGTGTCGGGCAGTTCAATTCACCCCTCCACTTT
TRBJ1-1 | NA | TRBV11-2 | NA | CASSPPPPSEAFF | TGTGCCAGCAGCCCACCCCCCCCCTCTGAAGCTTTCTTT
TRBJ2-2 | NA | TRBV14 | NA | CASSQGTAINTGELFF | TGTGCCAGCAGCCAAGGGACAGCCATCAACACCGGGGAGCTGTTTTTT
TRBJ2-7 | NA | TRBV2 | TRBD1 | CASRDRDPEQYF | TGTGCCAGCAGGGACAGGGATCCCGAGCAGTACTTC
TRBJ1-5 | NA | TRBV18 | TRBD1 | CASSPVGQGNQPQHF | TGTGCCAGCTCCCCGGTAGGACAGGGAAACCAGCCCCAGCATTTT
TRBJ2-1 | NA | TRBV27 | NA | CASSPLRAGYNEQFF | TGTGCCAGCAGTCCCCTTCGGGCCGGTTACAATGAGCAGTTCTTC
TRBJ2-1 | NA | TRBV6-6 | NA | CASSHPGEAYNEQFF | TGTGCCAGCAGCCATCCCGGTGAGGCCTACAATGAGCAGTTCTTC
TRBJ2-5 | NA | TRBV10-1 | NA | CASTLGPQETQYF | TGCGCCAGCACACTCGGGCCGCAAGAGACCCAGTACTTC
TRBJ1-1 | NA | TRBV4-2 | NA | CASSLGGDAWRTEAFF | TGTGCCAGCAGCCTTGGGGGGGACGCATGGAGAACTGAAGCTTTCTTT
TRBJ1-2 | NA | TRBV19 | NA | CASSSKVNYGYTF | TGTGCCAGTAGTTCAAAGGTTAACTATGGCTACACCTTC
TRBJ1-5 | NA | TRBV19 | TRBD1 | CASGPGQGYQPQHF | TGTGCCAGTGGACCGGGACAGGGATATCAGCCCCAGCATTTT
TRBJ2-1 | NA | TRBV7-6 | NA | CASSLAGSPGGDYNEQFF | TGTGCCAGCAGCTTAGCGGGATCCCCGGGGGGCGACTACAATGAGCAGTTCTTC
TRBJ2-7 | NA | TRBV5-1 | NA | CASSLAELASGYEQYF | TGCGCCAGCAGCTTGGCAGAACTAGCCTCTGGATACGAGCAGTACTTC
TRBJ1-5 | NA | TRBV7-8 | TRBD1 | CASNPTRTGGNQPQHF | TGTGCCAGCAACCCCACGAGGACAGGGGGCAATCAGCCCCAGCATTTT
TRBJ1-1 | NA | TRBV19 | TRBD1 | CASSISGTGRTEAFF | TGTGCCAGTAGTATCTCGGGGACAGGGAGGACTGAAGCTTTCTTT
TRBJ2-7 | NA | TRBV5-1 | TRBD1 | CASSGTGGYEQYF | TGCGCCAGCAGCGGAACAGGGGGCTACGAGCAGTACTTC
TRBJ2-7 | NA | TRBV9 | NA | CASSPRPQGTIYEQYF | TGTGCCAGCAGCCCCCGGCCCCAGGGGACTATCTACGAGCAGTACTTC
TRBJ2-3 | NA | TRBV5-1 | TRBD2 | CASPPSGGAPDTQYF | TGCGCCAGTCCTCCTAGCGGGGGGGCACCAGATACGCAGTATTTT